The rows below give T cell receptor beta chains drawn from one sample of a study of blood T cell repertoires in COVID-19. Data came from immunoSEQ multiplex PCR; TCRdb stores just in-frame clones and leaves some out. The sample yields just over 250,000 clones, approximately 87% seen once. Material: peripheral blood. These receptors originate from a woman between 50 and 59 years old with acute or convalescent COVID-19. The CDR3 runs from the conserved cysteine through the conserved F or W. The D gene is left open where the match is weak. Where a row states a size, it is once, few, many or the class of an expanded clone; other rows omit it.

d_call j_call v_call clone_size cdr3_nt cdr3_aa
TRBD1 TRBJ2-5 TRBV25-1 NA TGTGCCAGCAGTCCCCTGGACAGGGTTGATGAGACCCAGTACTTC CASSPLDRVDETQYF
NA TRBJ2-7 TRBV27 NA TGTGCCAGCAGTTTGAGGGTCGCCCCCTCCTACGAGCAGTACTTC CASSLRVAPSYEQYF
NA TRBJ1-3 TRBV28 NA TGTGCCAGCAGTGCCTTCGACACCCGCTCTGGAAACACCATATATTTT CASSAFDTRSGNTIYF
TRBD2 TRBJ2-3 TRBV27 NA TGTGCCAGCAGTTTCCCCCGGACTAGCGGGTCGATAGATACGCAGTATTTT CASSFPRTSGSIDTQYF
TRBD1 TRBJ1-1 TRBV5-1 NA TGCGCCAGCAGCGGACAGGCAGACACTGAAGCTTTCTTT CASSGQADTEAFF
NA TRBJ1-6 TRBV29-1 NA TGCAGCGTTCGCGGAGGGAGTAATTCACCCCTCCACTTT CSVRGGSNSPLHF
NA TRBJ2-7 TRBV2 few TGTGCCAGCAGTGGCGTATACGAGCAGTACTTC CASSGVYEQYF
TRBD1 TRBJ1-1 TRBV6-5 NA TGTGCCAGCAGTTACAGCCAGGGGGCCACTGAAGCTTTCTTT CASSYSQGATEAFF
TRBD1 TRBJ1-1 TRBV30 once TGTGCCTGCAAACCCGGGACAGGGTACCTCATGAACACTGAAGCTTTCTTT CACKPGTGYLMNTEAFF
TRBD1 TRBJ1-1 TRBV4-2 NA TGTGCCAGCAGCCAACCGGGACAGCTGAACACTGAAGCTTTCTTT CASSQPGQLNTEAFF
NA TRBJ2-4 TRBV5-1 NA TGCGCCAGCAGCTTGTTTGAGGGAGGGGGTGTCAAAAACATTCAGTACTTC CASSLFEGGGVKNIQYF